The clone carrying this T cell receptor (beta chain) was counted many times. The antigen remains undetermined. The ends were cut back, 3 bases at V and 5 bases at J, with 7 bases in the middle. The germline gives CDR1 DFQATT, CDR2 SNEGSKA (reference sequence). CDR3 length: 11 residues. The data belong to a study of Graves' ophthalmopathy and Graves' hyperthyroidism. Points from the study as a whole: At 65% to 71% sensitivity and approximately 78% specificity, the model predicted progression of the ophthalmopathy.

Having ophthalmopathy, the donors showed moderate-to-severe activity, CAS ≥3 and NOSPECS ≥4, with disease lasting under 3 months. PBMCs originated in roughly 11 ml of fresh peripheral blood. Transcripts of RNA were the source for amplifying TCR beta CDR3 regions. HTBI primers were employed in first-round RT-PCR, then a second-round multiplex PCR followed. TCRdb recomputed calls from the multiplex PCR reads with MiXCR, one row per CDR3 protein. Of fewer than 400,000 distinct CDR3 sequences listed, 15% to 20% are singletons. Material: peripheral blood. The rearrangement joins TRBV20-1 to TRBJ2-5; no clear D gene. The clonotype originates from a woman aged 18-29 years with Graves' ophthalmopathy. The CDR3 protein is CSASHPETQYF. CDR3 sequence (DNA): TGCAGTGCTAGCCATCCTGAGACCCAGTACTTC.